These T cell receptor beta chains were read from a single sample in a study of T cells after yellow fever vaccination. TCRdb processed the 5' RACE reads anew with MiXCR; each CDR3 protein has one entry. The top ten hold around 3.3% of the sample, which has some 240,000 distinct CDR3 sequences, 3% to 4% seen once. Sequencing was performed on CD4+ T cells sorted from PBMCs, taken 10 days after the yellow fever booster vaccination. Every receptor here comes from a man aged 18-30 years who received the YFV17D yellow fever vaccine. Each CDR3 is given with its conserved first and last residue. A D gene is named only where the DNA matches it firmly. Some rows mark clone size as missing; the rest say once, few, many or name a class of expanded clone.

j_gene	d_gene	abundance	v_gene	CDR3aa	CDR3nt
TRBJ1-4	-	-	TRBV4-3	CASSPSGTPRSLQLFF	TGCGCCAGCAGCCCTTCCGGGACACCCAGATCGCTGCAACTGTTTTTT
TRBJ1-4	-	-	TRBV12-3/TRBV12-4	CASSTYTRNEKLFF	TGTGCCAGCAGCACATATACACGGAATGAAAAACTGTTTTTT
TRBJ2-1	TRBD1	many	TRBV6-5	CASRNGQGVREQFF	TGTGCCAGCAGGAACGGACAGGGTGTACGTGAGCAGTTCTTC
TRBJ2-1	TRBD2	many	TRBV9	CASSVTAGGFNEQFF	TGTGCCAGCAGCGTAACGGCGGGGGGGTTCAATGAGCAGTTCTTC
TRBJ2-5	TRBD2	-	TRBV4-1	CASSQSLSGVQETQYF	TGCGCCAGCAGCCAATCTCTTAGCGGGGTGCAAGAGACCCAGTACTTC
TRBJ1-1	-	many	TRBV5-1	CASSLIAGDTEAFF	TGCGCCAGCAGCTTGATTGCAGGGGACACTGAAGCTTTCTTT
TRBJ1-1	TRBD1	many	TRBV30	CAWGTGIKNTEAFF	TGTGCCTGGGGGACAGGGATAAAGAACACTGAAGCTTTCTTT
TRBJ2-1	-	few	TRBV4-3	CASSQAEGVDNEQFF	TGCGCCAGCAGCCAAGCCGAGGGGGTAGACAATGAGCAGTTCTTC
TRBJ2-1	TRBD2	many	TRBV3-1	CASSRPTSGGSYNEQFF	TGTGCCAGCAGCCGCCCGACTAGCGGGGGATCCTACAATGAGCAGTTCTTC
TRBJ2-6	TRBD2	few	TRBV6-2/TRBV6-3	CASFRGDSGANVLTF	TGTGCCAGCTTTCGGGGGGACTCTGGGGCCAACGTCCTGACTTTC
TRBJ1-2	TRBD1	many	TRBV7-2	CASSLRDRNYGYTF	TGTGCCAGCAGCTTAAGGGACAGAAACTATGGCTACACCTTC